This note documents a single T cell receptor beta chain sequence. Its matching antigen is unknown. The sample is drawn from a study of T cell responses to AZD1222 COVID-19 vaccine. Study conclusions and caveats: Increased Spike-specific TCR breadth and depth were observed after two AZD1222 doses. Only after the peak T cell response were repertoires sampled.

Germline CDR1 is LGHDT and CDR2 is YNNKEL (reference sequence). Trimming pared 1 base from V and 0 bases from J, leaving 6 bases between. CDR3 length equals 14 residues. Pooled in the analysis were second doses at about 4 or about 12 weeks. Produced via immunoSEQ multiplex PCR; TCRdb's table is partial and in-frame only. The sample holds tens of thousands of clones, roughly 90% seen once. The J gene is TRBJ1-1, the V gene TRBV3-1 (or the pseudogene TRBV3-2); D ambiguous. The clonotype comes from an adult who received the AZD1222 COVID-19 vaccine. The specimen was peripheral blood, collected 28 days after the second AZD1222 dose. The CDR3 DNA reads TGTGCCAGCAGCCAAGTCGGAGTGAACACTGAAGCTTTCTTT. Translated: CASSQVGVNTEAFF.